These 13 T cell receptor beta chains were all obtained from the same sample, sequenced in a study of T cell responses to AZD1222 COVID-19 vaccine. Generated by immunoSEQ multiplex PCR, the TCRdb table keeps only in-frame clones and is missing some. The repertoire holds about 76,000 clones, with about nine tenths as singletons. This material consisted of peripheral blood, taken on day 0 of AZD1222 vaccination. The origin of the receptors is an adult in good health.

The V call is TRBV20-1, the J call TRBJ2-1, with unresolved D. Between the trimmed V and J ends, which lost 1 base and 7 bases, there was a span of 5 bases. This CDR3 contains 11 residues. CDR1 DFQATT and CDR2 SNEGSKA come from the germline V gene (reference sequence). CDR3 sequence: CSARVGNEQFF. The CDR3 nucleotides are TGCAGTGCTAGAGTAGGGAATGAGCAGTTCTTC.

The V gene is TRBV19, the J gene TRBJ1-3; no reliable D call. The CDR3 contains 14 residues. Germline V lookup: CDR1 LNHDA, CDR2 SQIVND (reference sequence). Trimming took 5 bases from V and 3 from J, leaving 11 bases between them. CDR3 loop: CASSDGGHGNTIYF. In nucleotides, the CDR3 is TGTGCCAGTAGTGACGGAGGGCATGGAAACACCATATATTTT.

The genes are TRBV11-3 and TRBJ1-1; a possible D gene is TRBD1 (6 bases). This CDR3 spans 13 amino acids. V was clipped by 6 bases and J by 4 bases, with 12 bases between them. From germline, CDR1 is SGHNT and CDR2 YENEEA. The CDR3 sequence is CASRPGGGTEAFF. CDR3 nucleotides: TGTGCCAGCAGACCGGGAGGGGGCACTGAAGCTTTCTTT.

J is TRBJ2-3 and V is TRBV7-3; D not resolved. The CDR3 loop spans 15 amino acids. V gave up 3 bases and J gave up 0 bases, with 10 bases separating them. Germline CDR1 is SGHTA and CDR2 is FQGTGA. The CDR3 sequence is CASSFLGGSTDTQYF. The DNA of the CDR3 is TGTGCCAGCAGCTTTTTGGGCGGTAGCACAGATACGCAGTATTTT.

The chain recombines TRBV11-2 with TRBJ1-2; D gene uncertain. Per the germline V gene, CDR1 is SGHAT and CDR2 is FQNNGV. The CDR3 loop spans 11 amino acids. The ends were cut back, 3 bases at V and 8 bases at J, with 7 bases in the middle. This CDR3 reads CASSFGEGYTF. In DNA form, the CDR3 reads TGTGCCAGCAGCTTCGGGGAGGGCTACACCTTC.

The chain has TRBV5-1 and TRBJ1-2, with D unclear. This CDR3 has 13 amino acids. V was clipped by 4 bases and J by 11 bases, with 18 bases between them. Germline V gives CDR1 SGHRS, CDR2 YFSETQ. CDR3 nucleotide sequence: TGCGCCAGCAGCGGGAACACCGGGCGGGGATACACCTTC. Protein product: CASSGNTGRGYTF.

The chain employs TRBV7-7 and TRBJ1-3; D uncertain. Germline CDR1 reads SSHAT; CDR2 reads FNYEAQ (reference sequence). Trimming pared 1 base from V and 0 bases from J, leaving 7 bases between. This CDR3 has 15 amino acids. CDR3 sequence: CASSLGPNSGNTIYF. DNA of the CDR3: TGTGCCAGCAGCTTAGGACCGAACTCTGGAAACACCATATATTTT.

The chain has TRBV19 and TRBJ2-5; 7 nucleotides line up with TRBD2. Per the germline V gene, CDR1 is LNHDA and CDR2 is SQIVND (reference sequence). V was clipped by 3 bases and J by 4 bases; unmatched bases: 11. The CDR3 sequence is 16 residues long. This CDR3 reads CASSILGLVGRETQYF. The CDR3 region has the DNA TGTGCCAGTAGTATCCTAGGACTAGTTGGTCGAGAGACCCAGTACTTC.

The rearrangement links TRBV24-1 to TRBJ1-2; D uncertain. Germline loops: CDR1 KGHDR, CDR2 SFDVKD. V was clipped by 7 bases and J by 4 bases, with 33 bases between them. The CDR3 sequence is 20 residues long. CDR3 in amino acids: CATSTPLSGSDDLSFYGYTF. The CDR3 coding sequence is TGTGCCACCAGCACTCCTCTTAGTGGCAGCGACGACCTTTCTTTCTATGGCTACACCTTC.

The rearrangement joins TRBV5-1 to TRBJ2-5, with TRBD1 matching 9 bases. The CDR3 totals 15 residues. Germline CDR1 SGHRS, CDR2 YFSETQ. Trimming cost V 1 base and J 4 bases; bases outside gene matches: 5. CDR3: CASSLLGQGGETQYF. In DNA form, the CDR3 reads TGCGCCAGCAGCTTGCTGGGACAGGGAGGAGAGACCCAGTACTTC.

V gene TRBV9 combines with J gene TRBJ2-3, with 10 nucleotides matching TRBD2. This CDR3 contains 16 residues. Per germline, CDR1 SGDLS and CDR2 YYNGEE. V lost 0 bases, J lost 6 bases, and 7 bases stayed unmatched. CDR3: CASSVVAGGRGDTQYF. The CDR3 DNA reads as TGTGCCAGCAGCGTAGTAGCGGGAGGTAGAGGCGATACGCAGTATTTT.

This chain links TRBV5-6 with TRBJ1-1; D remains unclear. Germline CDR1 and CDR2: SGHDT and YYEEEE. V gave up 0 bases and J gave up 0 bases, with 9 bases separating them. This CDR3 has 15 residues. This chain's CDR3 is CASSLAAVMNTEAFF. DNA for the CDR3: TGTGCCAGCAGCTTGGCGGCAGTAATGAACACTGAAGCTTTCTTT.

The chain links TRBV9 to TRBJ1-5; TRBD1 aligns across 8 bases. Germline V gene data show CDR1 as SGDLS and CDR2 as YYNGEE. This CDR3 comprises 14 residues. The V gene end was trimmed by 3 bases and the J gene end by 5 bases; junction bases not matched to a gene: 4. CDR3 amino acids: CASSGTGMDQPQHF. CDR3 nucleotides: TGTGCCAGCAGCGGGACAGGGATGGATCAGCCCCAGCATTTT.